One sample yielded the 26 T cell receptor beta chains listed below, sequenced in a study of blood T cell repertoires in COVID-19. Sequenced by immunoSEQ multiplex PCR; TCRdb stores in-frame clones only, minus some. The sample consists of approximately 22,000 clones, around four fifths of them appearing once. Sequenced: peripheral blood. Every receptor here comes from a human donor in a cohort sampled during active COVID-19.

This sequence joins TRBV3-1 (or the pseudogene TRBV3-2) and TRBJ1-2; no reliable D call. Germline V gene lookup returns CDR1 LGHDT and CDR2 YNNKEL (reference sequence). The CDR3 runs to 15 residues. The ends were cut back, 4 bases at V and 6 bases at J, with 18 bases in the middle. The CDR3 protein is CASSPGSTVSNGYTF. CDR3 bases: TGTGCCAGCAGCCCCGGGAGTACAGTCTCTAATGGCTACACCTTC.

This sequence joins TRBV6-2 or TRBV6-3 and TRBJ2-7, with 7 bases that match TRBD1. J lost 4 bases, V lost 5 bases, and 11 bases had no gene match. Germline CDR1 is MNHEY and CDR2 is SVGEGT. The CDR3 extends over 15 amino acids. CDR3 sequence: CASSPNRGAGYEQYF. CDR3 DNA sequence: TGTGCCAGCAGTCCCAACAGGGGCGCAGGGTACGAGCAGTACTTC.

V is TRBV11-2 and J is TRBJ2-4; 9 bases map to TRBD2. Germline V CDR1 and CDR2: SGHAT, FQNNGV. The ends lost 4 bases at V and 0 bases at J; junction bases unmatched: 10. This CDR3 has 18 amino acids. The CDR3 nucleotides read TGTGCCAGCAGCTCGTTATCACTAGCGGGTCTAGCCAAAAACATTCAGTACTTC. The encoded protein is CASSSLSLAGLAKNIQYF.

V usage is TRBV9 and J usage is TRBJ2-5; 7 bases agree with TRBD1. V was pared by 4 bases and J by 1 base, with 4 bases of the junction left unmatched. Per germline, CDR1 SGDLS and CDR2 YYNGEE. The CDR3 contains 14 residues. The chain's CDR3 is CASSTGTVQETQYF. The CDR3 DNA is TGTGCCAGCAGCACCGGGACAGTCCAAGAGACCCAGTACTTC.

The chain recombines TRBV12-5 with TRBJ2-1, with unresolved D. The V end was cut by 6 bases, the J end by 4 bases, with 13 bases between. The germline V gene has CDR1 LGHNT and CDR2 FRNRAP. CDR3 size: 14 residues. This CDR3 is CASGRERMYNEQFF. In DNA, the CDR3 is TGTGCTAGTGGCCGAGAGAGAATGTACAATGAGCAGTTCTTC.

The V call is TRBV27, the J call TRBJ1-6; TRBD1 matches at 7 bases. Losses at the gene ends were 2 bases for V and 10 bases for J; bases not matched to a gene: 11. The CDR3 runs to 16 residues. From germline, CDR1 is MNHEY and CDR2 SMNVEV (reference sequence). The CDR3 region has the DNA TGTGCCAGCAGTTTAGAGCCTACAGGGGCCGGATCACCCCTCCACTTT. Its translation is CASSLEPTGAGSPLHF.

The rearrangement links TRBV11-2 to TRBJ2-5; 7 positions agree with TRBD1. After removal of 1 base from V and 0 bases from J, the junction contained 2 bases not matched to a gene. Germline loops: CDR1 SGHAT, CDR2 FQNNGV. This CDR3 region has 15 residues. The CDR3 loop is CASSLGDRDQETQYF. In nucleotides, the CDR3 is TGTGCCAGCAGCTTAGGTGACAGGGACCAAGAGACCCAGTACTTC.

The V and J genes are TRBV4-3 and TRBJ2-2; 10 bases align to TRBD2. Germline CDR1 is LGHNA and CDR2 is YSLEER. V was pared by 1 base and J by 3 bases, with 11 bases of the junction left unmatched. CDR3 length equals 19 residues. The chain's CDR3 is CASSQGVETSGRHTGELFF. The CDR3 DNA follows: TGCGCCAGCAGCCAAGGGGTGGAGACTAGCGGGCGACACACCGGGGAGCTGTTTTTT.

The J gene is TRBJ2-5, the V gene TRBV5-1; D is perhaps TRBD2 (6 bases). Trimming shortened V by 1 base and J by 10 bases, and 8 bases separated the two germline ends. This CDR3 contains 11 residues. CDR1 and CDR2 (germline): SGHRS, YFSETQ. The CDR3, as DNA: TGCGCCAGCAGCTTGTCGGGGGACCAGTACTTC. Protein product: CASSLSGDQYF.

The CDR3 DNA reads as TGTGCCAGCACAGCGCCCGAGCAGTACTTC. This gives the protein CASTAPEQYF. The V call is TRBV21-1, the J call TRBJ2-7; the table's D call, TRBD2, was not checked against the DNA. TRBV21-1 is a pseudogene. The CDR3 runs to 10 residues.

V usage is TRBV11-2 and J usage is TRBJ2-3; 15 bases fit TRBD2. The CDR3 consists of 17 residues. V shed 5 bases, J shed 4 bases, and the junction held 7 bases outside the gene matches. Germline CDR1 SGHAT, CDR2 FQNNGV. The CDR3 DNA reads TGTGCCAGCAGCCCCCGGACTAGCGGGAGGGTCCCAGATACGCAGTATTTT. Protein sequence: CASSPRTSGRVPDTQYF.

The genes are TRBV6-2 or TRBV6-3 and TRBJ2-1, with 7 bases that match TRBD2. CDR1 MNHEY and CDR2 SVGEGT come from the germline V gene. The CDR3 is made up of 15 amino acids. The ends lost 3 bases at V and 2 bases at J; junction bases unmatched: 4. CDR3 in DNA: TGTGCCAGCAGTTATGGGGGGGGGACCTACAATGAGCAGTTCTTC. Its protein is CASSYGGGTYNEQFF.

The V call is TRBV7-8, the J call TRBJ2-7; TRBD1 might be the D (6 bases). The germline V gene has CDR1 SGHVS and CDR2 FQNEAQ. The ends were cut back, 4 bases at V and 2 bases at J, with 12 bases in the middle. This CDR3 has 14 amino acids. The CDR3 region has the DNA TGTGCCAGCAGCTCAGGACAGTTTACCTACGAGCAGTACTTC. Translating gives CASSSGQFTYEQYF.

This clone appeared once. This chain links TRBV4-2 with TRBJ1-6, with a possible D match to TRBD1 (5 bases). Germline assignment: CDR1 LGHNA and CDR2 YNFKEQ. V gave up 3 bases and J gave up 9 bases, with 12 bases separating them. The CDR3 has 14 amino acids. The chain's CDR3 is CASSHTRVGSPLHF. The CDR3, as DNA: TGTGCCAGCAGCCATACCAGGGTCGGTTCACCCCTCCACTTT.

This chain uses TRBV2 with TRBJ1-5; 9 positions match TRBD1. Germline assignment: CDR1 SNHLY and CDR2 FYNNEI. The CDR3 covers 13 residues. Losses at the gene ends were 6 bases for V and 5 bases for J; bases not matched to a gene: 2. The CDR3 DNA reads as TGTGCCAGCAGCTGGACAGGGGATCAGCCCCAGCATTTT. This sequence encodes CASSWTGDQPQHF.

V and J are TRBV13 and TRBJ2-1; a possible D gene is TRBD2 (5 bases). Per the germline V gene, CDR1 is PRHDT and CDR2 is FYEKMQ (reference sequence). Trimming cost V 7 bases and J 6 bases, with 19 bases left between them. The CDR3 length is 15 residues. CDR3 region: CASTLGRGRANEQFF. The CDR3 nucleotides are TGTGCCAGCACACTAGGTCGAGGTAGGGCCAATGAGCAGTTCTTC.

CDR3 in amino acids: CASSLDRGSGGVNTEAFF. CDR3 DNA: TGTGCCAGCAGCTTAGATAGGGGCAGCGGAGGGGTGAACACTGAAGCTTTCTTT. The rearrangement joins TRBV7-8 to TRBJ1-1; possible D gene TRBD1, 5 bases. The CDR3 length is 18 residues. Germline V gene data show CDR1 as SGHVS and CDR2 as FQNEAQ. With 1 base removed from V and 0 bases from J, the gap between germline ends came to 18 bases.

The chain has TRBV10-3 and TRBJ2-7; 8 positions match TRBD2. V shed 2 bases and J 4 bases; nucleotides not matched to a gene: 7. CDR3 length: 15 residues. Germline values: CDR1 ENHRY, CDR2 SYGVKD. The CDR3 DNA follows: TGTGCCATCAGTGAGCTATCCAGCGGGAGTTACGAGCAGTACTTC. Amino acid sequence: CAISELSSGSYEQYF.

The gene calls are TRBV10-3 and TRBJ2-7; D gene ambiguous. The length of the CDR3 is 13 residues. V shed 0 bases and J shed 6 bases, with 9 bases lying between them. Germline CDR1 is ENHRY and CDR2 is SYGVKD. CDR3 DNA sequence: TGTGCCATCAGTGAGTCTTTAGAGGTCGAGCAGTACTTC. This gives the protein CAISESLEVEQYF.

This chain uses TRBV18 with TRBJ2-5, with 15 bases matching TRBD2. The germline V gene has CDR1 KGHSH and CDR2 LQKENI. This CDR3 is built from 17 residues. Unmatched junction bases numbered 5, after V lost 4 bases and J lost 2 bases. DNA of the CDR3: TGTGCCAGCTCACTTGGACTAGCGGGGGGGCATCAAGAGACCCAGTACTTC. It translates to CASSLGLAGGHQETQYF.

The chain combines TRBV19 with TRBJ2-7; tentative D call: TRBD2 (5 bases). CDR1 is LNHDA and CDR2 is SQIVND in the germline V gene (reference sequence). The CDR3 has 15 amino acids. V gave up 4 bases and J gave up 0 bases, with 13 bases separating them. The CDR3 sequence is CASSKTGRSSYEQYF. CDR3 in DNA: TGTGCCAGTAGTAAGACGGGAAGAAGCTCCTACGAGCAGTACTTC.

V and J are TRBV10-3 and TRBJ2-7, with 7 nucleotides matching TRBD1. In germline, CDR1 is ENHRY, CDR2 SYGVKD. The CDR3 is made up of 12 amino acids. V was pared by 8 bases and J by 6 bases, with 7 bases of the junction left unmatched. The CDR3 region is CAIGRGMGEQYF. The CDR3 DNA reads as TGTGCCATCGGCAGGGGGATGGGCGAGCAGTACTTC.

The CDR3 bases are TGTGCCAGTACGGTCATGGGGGCCTCCTATAGCAATCAGCCCCAGCATTTT. This sequence encodes CASTVMGASYSNQPQHF. This chain joins TRBV19 and TRBJ1-5; D is possibly TRBD1 (6 bases). In germline, CDR1 is LNHDA, CDR2 SQIVND (reference sequence). The CDR3 extends over 17 amino acids. Trimming pared 7 bases from V and 0 bases from J, leaving 19 bases between.

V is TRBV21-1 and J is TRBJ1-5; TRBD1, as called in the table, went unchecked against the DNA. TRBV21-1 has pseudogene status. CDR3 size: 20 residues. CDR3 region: CASSRGHFGDEAPGDQPQHF. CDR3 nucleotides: TGTGCCAGCAGCAGGGGTCATTTTGGGGATGAGGCACCAGGGGATCAGCCCCAGCATTTT.

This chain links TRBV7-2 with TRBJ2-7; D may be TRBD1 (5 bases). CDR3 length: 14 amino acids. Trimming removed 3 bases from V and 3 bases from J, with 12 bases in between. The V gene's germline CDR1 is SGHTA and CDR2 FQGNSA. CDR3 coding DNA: TGTGCCAGCAGCTTCTTAGACAGCTTCTACGAGCAGTACTTC. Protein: CASSFLDSFYEQYF.

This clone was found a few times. CDR3 region: CATSRTRDRFYEQYF. As DNA, the CDR3 is TGTGCCACCAGCAGAACGCGGGACAGGTTCTACGAGCAGTACTTC. J is TRBJ2-7 and V is TRBV15; TRBD1 matches at 8 bases. CDR1 is LNHNV, CDR2 YYDKDF, per germline (reference sequence). J gave up 3 bases and V 2 bases, and 6 bases lay outside the gene matches. The CDR3 spans 15 residues.